This TCR beta chain originates from a study of molecular identifiers for immune sequencing clone quantification. The bulk TCR libraries were made with methods described before and with listed TCR primers. A single record per CDR3 protein comes from TCRdb applying MiXCR to the PCR reads. The sample shows some 650,000 distinct CDR3 sequences, approximately 20% of them seen only once. This clonotype occurred many times. What it recognizes is unknown. Trimming removed 4 bases from V and 8 bases from J, with 17 bases in between. CDR1 is MNHEY, CDR2 SVGEGT, per germline. This CDR3 has 14 residues. Every naive CD8 library was made from between roughly 17,000 and 1,000,000 sorted cells with 10%, 30% or 50% RNA. Sorting recovered naive CD8 T cells on a CD8+CD4-CCR7+CD45RA+ profile. Findings and caveats of the study: Beyond 20 RNA copies, clones held over 98% of effector molecules, compared with under 1% in naive cells.

The sample comprised naive CD8+ T cells from blood, with Jurkat cell RNA spiked in. Sample subset: FACS-sorted CD8+CD4-CCR7+CD45RA+ naive T cells. The sequence derives from a human donor in good health. Some libraries in this study had Jurkat cell RNA spiked in. This chain connects TRBV6-2 or TRBV6-3 to TRBJ1-2; no definite D call. CDR3 residues: CASSFTETPWGYTF. The CDR3 nucleotides are TGTGCCAGCAGTTTTACAGAGACGCCCTGGGGCTACACCTTC.